The 31 T cell receptor beta chains below all came from one sample that was sequenced in a study of T-cell reconstitution after alpha-beta-depleted transplantation in children. A TCRbeta library incorporating unique molecular identifiers was prepared. TCRdb fed the PCR reads into MiXCR, producing one record per CDR3 protein. The table records about 400,000 distinct CDR3 sequences, roughly 22% of them present only once. The material was PBMCs from the stem cell graft donor, obtained from the stem cell graft. The receptors were sampled from a human donor who donated a stem cell graft to a child with acute myeloid leukemia.

The chain combines TRBV12-3 or TRBV12-4 with TRBJ2-1; 7 bases align to TRBD2. V lost 6 bases and J lost 4; bases outside the gene matches: 3. The CDR3 runs 13 residues. The CDR3 sequence is CASSSGVYNEQFF. The CDR3 bases are TGTGCCAGCAGCAGCGGGGTTTACAATGAGCAGTTCTTC.

This clonotype has a handful of counts. The chain links TRBV20-1 to TRBJ2-1, with D possibly being TRBD2 (5 bases). The CDR3 is 15 amino acids. In germline, CDR1 is DFQATT, CDR2 SNEGSKA (reference sequence). V lost 1 base, J lost 8 bases, and 18 bases lay in between. CDR3 DNA: TGCAGTGCTAGAGCCCGGAGGAAGAGTGTCTATGAGCAGTTCTTC. It is translated as CSARARRKSVYEQFF.

The gene calls are TRBV11-1 and TRBJ1-1, with 7 bases fitting TRBD1. J lost 6 bases, V lost 5 bases, and 12 bases had no gene match. This CDR3 has 15 amino acids. CDR1 and CDR2 from the germline V gene are SGHAT and FQDESV (reference sequence). In DNA form, the CDR3 reads TGTGCCAGCAGCCACCGACAGGGAGGGTGGGCTGAAGCTTTCTTT. Protein product: CASSHRQGGWAEAFF.

This clonotype has a count of ten or more. The chain recombines TRBV27 with TRBJ2-7; D unresolved. Germline assignment: CDR1 MNHEY and CDR2 SMNVEV (reference sequence). This CDR3 region has 8 residues. With 5 bases removed from V and 9 bases from J, the gap between germline ends came to 2 bases. The CDR3: CASSLQYF. The CDR3 nucleotides are TGTGCCAGCAGTCTGCAGTACTTC.

The chain links TRBV2 to TRBJ1-2; 7 bases align to TRBD1. Trimming took 5 bases from V and 6 from J; bases not matched to a gene: 3. Germline CDR1 SNHLY, CDR2 FYNNEI. The CDR3 has 12 residues. CDR3 in amino acids: CASSFQGDGYTF. The CDR3 DNA reads as TGTGCCAGCAGTTTTCAGGGGGATGGCTACACCTTC.

In its sample, this clonotype was seen many times. This sequence joins TRBV7-2 and TRBJ2-3, with 15 bases fitting TRBD2. Per the germline V gene, CDR1 is SGHTA and CDR2 is FQGNSA. The J segment lost 6 bases and the V segment lost 4 bases, leaving 2 bases of the junction unmatched. CDR3 length: 15 amino acids. CDR3 coding DNA: TGTGCCAGCAGCTCGGGACTAGCGGGAGGTGATACGCAGTATTTT. Protein: CASSSGLAGGDTQYF.

The rearrangement uses TRBV4-2 and TRBJ2-7; TRBD1 matches 7 bases. V dropped 0 bases and J dropped 2; count of bases not matched to a gene: 7. The CDR3 sequence is 16 residues long. Germline V CDR1 and CDR2: LGHNA, YNFKEQ. Here the CDR3 DNA reads TGTGCCAGCAGCCAAGACCAGAGGACAGGCGCCTACGAGCAGTACTTC. As protein: CASSQDQRTGAYEQYF.

This clonotype appeared many times. The chain recombines TRBV5-1 with TRBJ2-1; 8 nucleotides align to TRBD2. This CDR3 comprises 17 residues. Germline CDR1 and CDR2: SGHRS and YFSETQ. The J segment lost 8 bases and the V segment lost 0 bases, leaving 13 bases of the junction unmatched. DNA of the CDR3: TGCGCCAGCAGCTTGGGACCCCCGGGACTAGTCGGCGATGAGCAGTTCTTC. It translates to CASSLGPPGLVGDEQFF. Variable domain in full (rest from reference TRBV5-1 and TRBJ2-1): KAGVTQTPRYLIKTRGQQVTLSCSPISGHRSVSWYQQTPGQGLQFLFEYFSETQRNKGNFPGRFSGRQFSNSRSEMNVSTLELGDSALYLCASSLGPPGLVGDEQFFGPGTRLTVL.

In DNA form, the CDR3 reads TGTGCCAGCAGTACTAGCGGTTCCTACGAGCAGTACTTC. Its translation: CASSTSGSYEQYF. The V gene is TRBV6-2 or TRBV6-3, the J gene TRBJ2-7; TRBD2 aligns across 8 bases. The CDR3 contains 13 residues. CDR1 and CDR2 (germline): MNHEY, SVGEGT. The J segment lost 1 base and the V segment lost 5 bases, leaving 1 base of the junction unmatched.

CDR3 loop: CASSLAGQGRYGYTF. The CDR3 nucleotides read TGTGCCAGCAGTTTAGCAGGACAGGGCCGGTATGGCTACACCTTC. The chain employs TRBV28 and TRBJ1-2, with TRBD1 matching 8 bases. The CDR3 has 15 amino acids. With 2 bases clipped from V and 5 bases from J, the junction kept 7 bases outside the gene matches. The V gene's germline CDR1 is MDHEN and CDR2 SYDVKM.

This clonotype has a handful of counts. The chain employs TRBV20-1 and TRBJ2-5; 9 bases match TRBD2. Germline CDR1 and CDR2: DFQATT and SNEGSKA (reference sequence). The length of the CDR3 is 14 residues. After removal of 3 bases from V and 4 bases from J, the junction contained 6 bases not matched to a gene. The CDR3 region has the DNA TGCAGTGCTAGTGCTAGCGGGGTAGTAGAGACCCAGTACTTC. Translating it yields CSASASGVVETQYF.

This chain joins TRBV7-2 and TRBJ1-2; D is perhaps TRBD1 (5 bases). The V and J ends lost 2 bases and 4 bases respectively, with 11 bases between them. This CDR3 contains 14 residues. The germline gives CDR1 SGHTA, CDR2 FQGNSA. The CDR3 DNA reads TGTGCCAGCAGCTTAAGCAGGGAGGTCTATGGCTACACCTTC. Protein product: CASSLSREVYGYTF.

The V and J genes are TRBV5-1 and TRBJ2-1; a possible D gene is TRBD1 (5 bases). In germline, CDR1 is SGHRS, CDR2 YFSETQ. The CDR3 is made up of 13 amino acids. Trimming removed 3 bases at V and 3 bases at J, with 7 bases between. CDR3 region: CASSWTRYNEQFF. The CDR3 region has the DNA TGCGCCAGCAGCTGGACACGCTACAATGAGCAGTTCTTC.

The J gene is TRBJ2-7, the V gene TRBV12-3 or TRBV12-4; D remains unclear. Trimming removed 5 bases at V and 1 base at J, with 9 bases between. The CDR3 length is 13 residues. The CDR3 loop is CASSTSDSYEQYF. CDR3 DNA: TGTGCCAGCAGTACCAGCGATTCCTACGAGCAGTACTTC.

In its sample, this clonotype was seen many times. The CDR3 here is CASSDVASGANVLTF. In DNA form, the CDR3 reads TGTGCCAGCAGTGATGTCGCCTCTGGGGCCAACGTCCTGACTTTC. The chain has TRBV25-1 and TRBJ2-6; D gene uncertain. Between the trimmed V and J ends, which lost 3 bases and 0 bases, there was a span of 6 bases. This CDR3 has 15 residues. CDR1 and CDR2 (germline): MGHDK, SYGVNS.

This clonotype was recorded many times. An end of the junction differs from the germline gene, which may be a read error. The chain is built from TRBV29-1 and TRBJ1-2; D unresolved. The CDR3 loop spans 12 amino acids. Germline values: CDR1 SQVTM, CDR2 ANQGSEA. CDR3 coding DNA: TGCAGCGTTGAAGGCCTGCCGGAAGGGATCGCCTTC. This codes for CSVEGLPEGIAF.

This clonotype was observed at least ten times. This chain connects TRBV6-5 to TRBJ2-3, with D unresolved. The germline V and J ends were trimmed by 1 base and 5 bases, with 13 bases remaining between them. CDR1 and CDR2 from the germline V gene are MNHEY and SVGAGI. The CDR3 runs 15 residues. DNA of the CDR3: TGTGCCAGCAGTTACTTGGTTTGGTGGGTAGATACGCAGTATTTT. Its translation: CASSYLVWWVDTQYF.

This clonotype was counted a few times. The CDR3 protein is CASSAALAAHNYGYTF. The CDR3, as DNA: TGTGCCAGCAGTGCTGCTCTGGCGGCCCATAACTATGGCTACACCTTC. This chain joins TRBV2 and TRBJ1-2; no firm D call. The CDR3 loop spans 16 amino acids. Germline-derived CDR1 and CDR2 are SNHLY and FYNNEI. Trimming took off 4 bases at V and 1 base at J, with 16 bases between the two ends.

The chain joins TRBV29-1 to TRBJ2-2, with unresolved D. The germline gives CDR1 SQVTM, CDR2 ANQGSEA. V gave up 4 bases and J gave up 8 bases, with 26 bases separating them. This CDR3 has 17 amino acids. CDR3 region: CSVVVLSPLSSEGELFF. In DNA form, the CDR3 reads TGCAGCGTTGTGGTACTCTCACCTTTGTCGTCTGAAGGGGAGCTGTTTTTT.

This clonotype has at least ten counts. The gene calls are TRBV29-1 and TRBJ1-3; D unclear. There are 13 residues in the CDR3. Germline values: CDR1 SQVTM, CDR2 ANQGSEA. Between the trimmed V and J ends, which lost 4 bases and 0 bases, there was a span of 7 bases. CDR3 loop: CSVGFTSGNTIYF. As DNA, the CDR3 is TGCAGCGTTGGGTTCACCTCTGGAAACACCATATATTTT.

This clonotype was seen more than once but under ten times. The chain is built from TRBV29-1 and TRBJ2-3; 11 bases fit TRBD2. This CDR3 has 15 residues. Germline assignment: CDR1 SQVTM and CDR2 ANQGSEA. The ends lost 3 bases at V and 0 bases at J; junction bases unmatched: 2. The CDR3 nucleotides read TGCAGCGTTGATCTAGCGGGAGGTAGCACAGATACGCAGTATTTT. Encoded protein: CSVDLAGGSTDTQYF.

This clonotype turned up a few times. This chain links TRBV4-3 with TRBJ2-2; no definite D call. The CDR3 is 14 residues long. Trimming shortened V by 4 bases and J by 0 bases, and 6 bases separated the two germline ends. In germline, CDR1 is LGHNA, CDR2 YSLEER. Here the CDR3 reads CASSRDPNTGELFF. CDR3 coding DNA: TGCGCCAGCAGCCGTGACCCGAACACCGGGGAGCTGTTTTTT.

The chain couples TRBV7-9 to TRBJ2-1, with no clear D. The CDR3 consists of 11 residues. The germline gives CDR1 SEHNR, CDR2 FQNEAQ (reference sequence). The V and J ends lost 10 bases and 6 bases respectively, with 10 bases between them. DNA for the CDR3: TGTGCCACTGGGATGCGCAATGAGCAGTTCTTC. It specifies CATGMRNEQFF.

This clonotype was detected only a few times. The CDR3 coding sequence is TGTGCCAGCATTTCATTGCCCGATACGGGGGGCTACACCTTC. Translated: CASISLPDTGGYTF. V usage is TRBV28 and J usage is TRBJ1-2; no firm D call. The CDR3 has 14 residues. V lost 7 bases and J 8 bases, leaving 20 bases between the germline ends. The germline CDR1 and CDR2 sequences are MDHEN and SYDVKM.

This clonotype has only a few counts. This chain uses TRBV4-2 with TRBJ2-1, with D possibly TRBD2 on 6 matching bases. Germline loops: CDR1 LGHNA, CDR2 YNFKEQ. The CDR3 consists of 16 residues. Trimming shortened V by 0 bases and J by 5 bases, and 14 bases separated the two germline ends. CDR3 DNA sequence: TGTGCCAGCAGCCAAGATAGGCGGGGACTCGACAATGAGCAGTTCTTC. It codes for CASSQDRRGLDNEQFF.

This clonotype was observed many times. This chain connects TRBV20-1 to TRBJ2-5, with TRBD2 matching over 8 bases. The CDR3 sequence is 15 residues long. The trim removed 3 bases at V and 2 bases at J, leaving 8 bases unmatched. Germline CDR1 and CDR2: DFQATT and SNEGSKA (reference sequence). For the CDR3, the DNA is TGCAGTGCTAGCCCCAGCGGGAGAAAGCAAGAGACCCAGTACTTC. This translates into CSASPSGRKQETQYF.

This clonotype was seen only a few times. CDR3 in amino acids: CASSYSKGAQTEAFF. DNA of the CDR3: TGTGCCAGCAGTTACTCAAAGGGGGCGCAAACTGAAGCTTTCTTT. The chain links TRBV6-5 to TRBJ1-1; 7 bases match TRBD1. CDR3 length: 15 residues. Germline-derived CDR1 and CDR2 are MNHEY and SVGAGI. The V and J ends lost 0 bases and 5 bases, in that order; junction bases with no gene match: 6.

The rearrangement joins TRBV20-1 to TRBJ2-1; 9 bases align to TRBD1. V lost 4 bases, J lost 6 bases, and 7 bases stayed unmatched. This CDR3 has 14 amino acids. Germline V CDR1 and CDR2: DFQATT, SNEGSKA (reference sequence). Here the CDR3 DNA reads TGCAGTGCTATTACCGGGACAGGGCTCAATGAGCAGTTCTTC. Amino acid sequence: CSAITGTGLNEQFF.

This clonotype appeared a single time. The chain carries TRBV20-1 and TRBJ2-3; 10 bases match TRBD2. Germline V gives CDR1 DFQATT, CDR2 SNEGSKA (reference sequence). This CDR3 comprises 17 residues. V lost 1 base and J lost 3; bases outside the gene matches: 10. CDR3 bases: TGCAGTGCTAGAGGATGGGAGCGGGAGGGGATTACAGATACGCAGTATTTT. Residues: CSARGWEREGITDTQYF.

This clonotype was recorded many times. The V call is TRBV29-1, the J call TRBJ2-7; a possible D gene is TRBD1 (6 bases). The ends were cut back, 6 bases at V and 1 base at J, with 16 bases in the middle. The germline gives CDR1 SQVTM, CDR2 ANQGSEA. This CDR3 comprises 14 residues. The CDR3 DNA reads as TGCAGCGTGCCCTCCGGGACATCTTCCTACGAGCAGTACTTC. Amino acids: CSVPSGTSSYEQYF.

This clonotype was observed at least ten times. The chain employs TRBV6-1 and TRBJ2-5, with D hard to call. This CDR3 region has 12 residues. The V end was cut by 9 bases, the J end by 0 bases, with 8 bases between. The germline CDR1 and CDR2 sequences are MNHNS and SASEGT. The CDR3 coding sequence is TGTGCCAGTGAGCTGTACCAAGAGACCCAGTACTTC. It translates to CASELYQETQYF.